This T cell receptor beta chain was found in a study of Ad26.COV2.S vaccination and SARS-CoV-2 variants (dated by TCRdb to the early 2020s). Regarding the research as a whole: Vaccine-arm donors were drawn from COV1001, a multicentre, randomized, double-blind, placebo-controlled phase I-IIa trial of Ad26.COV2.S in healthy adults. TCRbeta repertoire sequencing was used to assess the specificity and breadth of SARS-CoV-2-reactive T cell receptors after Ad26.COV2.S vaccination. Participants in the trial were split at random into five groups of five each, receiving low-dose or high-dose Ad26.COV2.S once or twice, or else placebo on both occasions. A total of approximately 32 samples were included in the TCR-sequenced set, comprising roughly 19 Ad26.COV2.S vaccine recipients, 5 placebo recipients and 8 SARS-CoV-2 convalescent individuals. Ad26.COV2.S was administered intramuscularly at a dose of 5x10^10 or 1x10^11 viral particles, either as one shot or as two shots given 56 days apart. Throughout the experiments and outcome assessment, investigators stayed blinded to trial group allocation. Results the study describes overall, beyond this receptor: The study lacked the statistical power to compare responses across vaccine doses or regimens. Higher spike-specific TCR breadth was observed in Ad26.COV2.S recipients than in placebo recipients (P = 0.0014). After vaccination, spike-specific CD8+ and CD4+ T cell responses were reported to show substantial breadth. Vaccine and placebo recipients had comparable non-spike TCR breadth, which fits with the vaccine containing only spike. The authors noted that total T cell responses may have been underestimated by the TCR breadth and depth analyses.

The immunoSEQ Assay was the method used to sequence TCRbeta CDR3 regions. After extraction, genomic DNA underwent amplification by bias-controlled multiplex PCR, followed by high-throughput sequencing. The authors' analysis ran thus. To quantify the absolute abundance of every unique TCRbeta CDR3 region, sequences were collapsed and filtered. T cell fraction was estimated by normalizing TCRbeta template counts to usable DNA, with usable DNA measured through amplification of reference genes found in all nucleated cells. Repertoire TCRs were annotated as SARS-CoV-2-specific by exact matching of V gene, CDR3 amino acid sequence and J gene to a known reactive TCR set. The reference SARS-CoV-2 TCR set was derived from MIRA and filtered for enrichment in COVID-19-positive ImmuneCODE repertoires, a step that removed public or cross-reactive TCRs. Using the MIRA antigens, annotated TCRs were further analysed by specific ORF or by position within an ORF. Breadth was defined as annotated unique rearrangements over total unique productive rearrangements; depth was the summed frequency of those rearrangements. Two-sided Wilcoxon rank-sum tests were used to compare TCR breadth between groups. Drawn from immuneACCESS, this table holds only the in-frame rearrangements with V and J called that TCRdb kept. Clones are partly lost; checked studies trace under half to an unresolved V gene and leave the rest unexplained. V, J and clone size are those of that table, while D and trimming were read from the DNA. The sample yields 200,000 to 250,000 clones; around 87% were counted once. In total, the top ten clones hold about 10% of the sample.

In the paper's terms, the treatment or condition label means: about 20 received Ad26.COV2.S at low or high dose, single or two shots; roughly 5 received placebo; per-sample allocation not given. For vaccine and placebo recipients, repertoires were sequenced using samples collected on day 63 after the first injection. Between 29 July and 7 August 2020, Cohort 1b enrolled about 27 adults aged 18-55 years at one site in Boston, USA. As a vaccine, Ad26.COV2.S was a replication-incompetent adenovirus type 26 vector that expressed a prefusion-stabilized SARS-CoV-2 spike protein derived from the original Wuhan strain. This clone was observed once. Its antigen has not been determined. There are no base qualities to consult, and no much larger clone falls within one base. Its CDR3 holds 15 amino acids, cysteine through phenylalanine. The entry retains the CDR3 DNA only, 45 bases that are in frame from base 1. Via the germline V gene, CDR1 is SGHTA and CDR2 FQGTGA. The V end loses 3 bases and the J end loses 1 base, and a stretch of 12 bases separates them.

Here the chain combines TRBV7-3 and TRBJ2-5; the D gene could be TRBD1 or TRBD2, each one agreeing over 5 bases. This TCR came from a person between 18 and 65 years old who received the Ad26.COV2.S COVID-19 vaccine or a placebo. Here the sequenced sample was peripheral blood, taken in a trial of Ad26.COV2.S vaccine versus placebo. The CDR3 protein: CASSLRGLGQETQYF. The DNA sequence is TGTGCCAGCAGCTTGAGGGGCCTGGGCCAAGAGACCCAGTACTTC.